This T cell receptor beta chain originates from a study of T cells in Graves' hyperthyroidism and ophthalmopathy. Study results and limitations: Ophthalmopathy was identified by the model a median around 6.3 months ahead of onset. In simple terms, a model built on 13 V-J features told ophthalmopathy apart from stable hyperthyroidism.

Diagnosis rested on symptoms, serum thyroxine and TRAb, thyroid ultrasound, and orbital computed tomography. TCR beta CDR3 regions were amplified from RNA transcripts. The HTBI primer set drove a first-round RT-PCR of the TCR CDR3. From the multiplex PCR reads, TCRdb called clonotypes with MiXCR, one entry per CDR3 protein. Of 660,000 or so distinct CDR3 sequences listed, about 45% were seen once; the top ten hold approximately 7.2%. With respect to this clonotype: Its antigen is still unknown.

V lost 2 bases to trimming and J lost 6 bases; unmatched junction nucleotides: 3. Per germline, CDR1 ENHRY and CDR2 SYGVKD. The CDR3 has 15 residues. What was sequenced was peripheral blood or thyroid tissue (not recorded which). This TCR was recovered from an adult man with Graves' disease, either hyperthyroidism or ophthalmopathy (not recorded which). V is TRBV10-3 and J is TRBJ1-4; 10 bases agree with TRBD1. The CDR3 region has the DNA TGTGCCATCAGTGAGAGAGGGACAGGGGATGAAAAACTGTTTTTT. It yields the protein CAISERGTGDEKLFF.